This TCR beta chain was captured in a study of regulatory T cells in long-lasting Graves disease (dated by TCRdb to 2020 to 2022). At the level of the whole study: Persistent Graves' disease was defined as persistently positive TSH receptor autoantibodies together with antithyroid drug treatment for over 5 years. The study was registered as a clinical trial and conducted in China. A total of around 33 samples were covered by TCR sequencing, comprising some 13 persistent and approximately 20 newly diagnosed Graves' disease patients. Persistent Graves' disease patients were compared with newly diagnosed Graves' disease patients by peripheral blood TCR sequencing and RNA sequencing. In the clinical cohort, patients with persistent Graves' disease had used antithyroid drugs for an average of roughly ten years. Summary of the overall study and its limitations: Lower TCR Shannon entropy and fewer highly expanded clones were observed in persistent Graves' disease patients than in newly diagnosed patients, which suggested clonal expansion. The authors acknowledged the small sample size as a limitation that may reduce accuracy. Persistent patients shared more public clonotypes among themselves (around 2,800) than newly diagnosed patients did (approximately 970). Sequencing and analysis were limited to the TCR beta chain. Only peripheral blood was studied, because thyroid tissue, the primary lesion, was inaccessible. Preferential use of TRBV28, TRBJ1-2 and TRBJ2-5 was observed in persistent disease, whereas TRBV20-1 and TRBJ2-1 were favored in newly diagnosed disease.

The time point label on this specimen signifies: persistent/refractory GD, antithyroid drugs over 5 years with positive TRAb. RNA was extracted from PBMCs in TRIzol for both TCR sequencing and RNA sequencing. Graves' disease was diagnosed according to American Thyroid Association guidelines. Patients for the study were recruited at an endocrinology department in Xi'an, China. Each patient gave about 10 milliliters of peripheral blood, collected in an EDTA anticoagulant tube. Ficoll Paque Plus density gradient separation was used to isolate PBMCs, and no additional T cell sorting was done. An Agilent 2100 Bioanalyzer and agarose gel were used to assess RNA quality, and a NanoDrop 2000 was used to measure RNA concentration. From V the trimming removes 6 bases and from J it removes 3 bases, while the gene matches leave 11 bases of the junction unaccounted for. The germline V gene (reference sequence) gives CDR1 as DFQATT and CDR2 as SNEGSKA. The CDR3 spans 16 residues, from the cysteine through the phenylalanine. Solely the CDR3 DNA is kept, with 48 bases framed from the first base.

There are many counts of this clonotype. Its target antigen remains unknown. One base away there is no much larger clone; base qualities are not given. The library was built by means of multiplex PCR. TCRdb lists the instrument as Illumina HiSeq 4000. TCR beta libraries were built with iRepertoire HTBI primers and Arm-PCR amplification of CDR3 regions. Before sequencing, the PCR products underwent gel purification. In the original analysis: A total of under 80 TRBV and some 15 TRBJ segments were identified across samples and were used for gene usage analysis of CDR3 amino acid clonotypes. COPE and FqMerger were used to merge the filtered high-quality paired reads into contigs. BLAST was used to align contigs to IMGT TRBV, TRBD and TRBJ reference genes, and CDR3 was defined according to IMGT. Highly expanded clones were defined as clonotypes with a frequency above 0.1%. Shannon entropy served as the measure of repertoire diversity, while the Gini coefficient captured V-J evenness. A clonotype found in more than one individual was treated as public. TCRdb itself trimmed the public reads at Q25 with fastp, ran MiXCR and retained productive beta chains. CDR3 protein duplicates are merged, each entry listing the most common genes and DNA. TCRdb, not the original authors, processed these V and J calls. The table for this sample lists 350,000 to 450,000 distinct CDR3 sequences; 21% of them were counted only once. The biggest ten clones account for approximately 15% of the sample.

Sequenced material: peripheral blood mononuclear cells (PBMCs), taken when the disease was refractory, from a patient treated with antithyroid drugs. The rearrangement joined TRBV20-1 to TRBJ1-5, and TRBD1 aligns with 10 junction nucleotides. The sequence was obtained from a female donor with Graves disease. The CDR3 region: CSAGPGTGVVNQPQHF. The DNA reads as follows: TGCAGTGCCGGACCCGGGACAGGGGTAGTCAATCAGCCCCAGCATTTT.